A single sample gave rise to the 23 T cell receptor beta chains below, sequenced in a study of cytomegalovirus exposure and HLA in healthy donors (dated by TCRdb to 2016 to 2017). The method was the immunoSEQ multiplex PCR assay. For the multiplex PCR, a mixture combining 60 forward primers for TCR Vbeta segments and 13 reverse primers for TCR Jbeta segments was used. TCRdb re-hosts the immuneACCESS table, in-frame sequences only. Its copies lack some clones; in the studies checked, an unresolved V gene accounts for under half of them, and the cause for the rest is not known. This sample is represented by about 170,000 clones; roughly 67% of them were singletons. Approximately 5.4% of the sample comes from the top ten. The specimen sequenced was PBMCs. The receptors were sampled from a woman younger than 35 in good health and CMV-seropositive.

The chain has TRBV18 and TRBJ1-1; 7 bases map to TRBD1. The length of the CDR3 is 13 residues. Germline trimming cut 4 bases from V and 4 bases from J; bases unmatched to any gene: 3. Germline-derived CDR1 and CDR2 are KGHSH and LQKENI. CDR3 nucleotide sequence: TGTGCCAGCTCACAAGCAGGGGGCACTGAAGCTTTCTTT. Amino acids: CASSQAGGTEAFF.

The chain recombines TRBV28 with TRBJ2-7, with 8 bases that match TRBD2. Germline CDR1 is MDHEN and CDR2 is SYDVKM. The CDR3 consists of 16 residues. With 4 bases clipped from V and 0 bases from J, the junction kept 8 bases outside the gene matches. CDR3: CASSSGGAGSSYEQYF. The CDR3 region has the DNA TGTGCCAGCAGTTCCGGGGGGGCCGGTAGCTCCTACGAGCAGTACTTC.

CDR3 sequence (DNA): TGCGCCAGCAGCTTGAGGGCGGGGGCCGACAATGAGCAGTTCTTC. It translates to CASSLRAGADNEQFF. The chain employs TRBV5-1 and TRBJ2-1, with D perhaps matching TRBD2 (7 bases). Between the trimmed V and J ends, which lost 1 base and 5 bases, there was a span of 13 bases. Germline CDR1 is SGHRS and CDR2 is YFSETQ. The CDR3 spans 15 residues.

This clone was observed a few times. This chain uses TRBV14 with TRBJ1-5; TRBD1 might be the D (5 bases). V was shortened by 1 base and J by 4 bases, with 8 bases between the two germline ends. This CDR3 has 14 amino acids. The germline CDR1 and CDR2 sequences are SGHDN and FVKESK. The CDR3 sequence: CASSQGGSNQPQHF. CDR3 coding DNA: TGTGCCAGCAGCCAAGGGGGCTCGAATCAGCCCCAGCATTTT.

The CDR3 region is CAWSVRRGDGYTF. CDR3 coding DNA: TGTGCCTGGAGTGTACGGAGGGGTGATGGCTACACCTTC. V gene TRBV30 combines with J gene TRBJ1-2, with D tentatively TRBD1 (5 bases). The CDR3 has 13 residues. Trimming shortened V by 0 bases and J by 6 bases, and 11 bases separated the two germline ends. Per germline, CDR1 GTSNPN and CDR2 SVGIG (reference sequence).

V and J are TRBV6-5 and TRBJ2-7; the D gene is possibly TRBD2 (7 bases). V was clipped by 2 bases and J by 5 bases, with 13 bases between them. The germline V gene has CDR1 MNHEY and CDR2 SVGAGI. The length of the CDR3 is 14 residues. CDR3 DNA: TGTGCCAGCAGTTACGGGGGGGCGGTGAACGAGCAGTACTTC. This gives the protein CASSYGGAVNEQYF.

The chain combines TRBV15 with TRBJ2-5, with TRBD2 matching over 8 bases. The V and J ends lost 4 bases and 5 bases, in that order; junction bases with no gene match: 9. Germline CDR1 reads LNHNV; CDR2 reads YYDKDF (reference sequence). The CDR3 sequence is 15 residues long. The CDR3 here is CATSTMAGGLETQYF. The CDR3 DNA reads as TGTGCCACCAGCACAATGGCGGGGGGATTGGAGACCCAGTACTTC.

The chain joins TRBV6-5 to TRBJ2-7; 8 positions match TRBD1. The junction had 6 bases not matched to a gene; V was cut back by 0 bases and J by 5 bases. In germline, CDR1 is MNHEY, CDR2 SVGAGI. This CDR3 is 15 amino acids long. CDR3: CASSYSSGGVHEQYF. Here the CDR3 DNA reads TGTGCCAGCAGTTACTCCTCAGGGGGCGTCCACGAGCAGTACTTC.

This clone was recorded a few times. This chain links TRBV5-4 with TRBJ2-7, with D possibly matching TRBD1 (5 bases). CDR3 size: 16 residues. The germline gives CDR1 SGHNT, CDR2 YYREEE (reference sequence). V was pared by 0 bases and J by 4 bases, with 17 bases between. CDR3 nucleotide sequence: TGTGCCAGCAGCTTGGGACAGCCTTTGCTGAGTTACGAGCAGTACTTC. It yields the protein CASSLGQPLLSYEQYF.

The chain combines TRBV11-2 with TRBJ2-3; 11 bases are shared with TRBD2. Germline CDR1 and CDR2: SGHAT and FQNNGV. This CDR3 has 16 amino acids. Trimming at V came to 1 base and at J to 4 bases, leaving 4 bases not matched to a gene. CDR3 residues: CASSLVPSGGPDTQYF. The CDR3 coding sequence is TGTGCCAGCAGCTTAGTTCCTAGCGGGGGGCCAGATACGCAGTATTTT.

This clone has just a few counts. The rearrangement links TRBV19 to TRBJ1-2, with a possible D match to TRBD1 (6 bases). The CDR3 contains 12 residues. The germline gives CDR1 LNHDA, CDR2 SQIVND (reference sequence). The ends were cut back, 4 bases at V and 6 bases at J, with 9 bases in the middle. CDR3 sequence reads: CASSTRDNGYTF. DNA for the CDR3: TGTGCCAGTAGTACCAGGGACAATGGCTACACCTTC. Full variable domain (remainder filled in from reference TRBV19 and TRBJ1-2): DGGITQSPKYLFRKEGQNVTLSCEQNLNHDAMYWYRQDPGQGLRLIYYSQIVNDFQKGDIAEGYSVSREKKESFPLTVTSAQKNPTAFYLCASSTRDNGYTFGSGTRLTVV.

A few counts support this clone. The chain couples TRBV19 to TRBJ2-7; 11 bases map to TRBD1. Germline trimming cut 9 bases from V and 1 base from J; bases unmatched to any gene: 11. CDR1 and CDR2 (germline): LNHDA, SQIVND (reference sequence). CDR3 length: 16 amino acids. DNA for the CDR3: TGTGCCAGCAGCTTAGCCGGGACAGGGGGGTCCTACGAGCAGTACTTC. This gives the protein CASSLAGTGGSYEQYF.

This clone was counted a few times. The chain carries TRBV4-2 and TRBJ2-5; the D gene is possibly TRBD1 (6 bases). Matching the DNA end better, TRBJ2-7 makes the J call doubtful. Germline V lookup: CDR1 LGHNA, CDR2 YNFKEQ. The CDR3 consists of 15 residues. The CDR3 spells CASSQGGGQPYEQYF. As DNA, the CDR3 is TGTGCCAGCAGCCAAGGGGGTGGACAGCCCTACGAGCAGTACTTC.

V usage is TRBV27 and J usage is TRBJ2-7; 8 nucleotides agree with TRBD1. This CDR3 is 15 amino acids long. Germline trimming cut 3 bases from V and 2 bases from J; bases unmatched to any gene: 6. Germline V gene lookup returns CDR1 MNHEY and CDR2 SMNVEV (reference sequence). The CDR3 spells CASSFRTGRTYEQYF. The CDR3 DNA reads TGTGCCAGCAGTTTCCGGACAGGGCGGACCTACGAGCAGTACTTC.

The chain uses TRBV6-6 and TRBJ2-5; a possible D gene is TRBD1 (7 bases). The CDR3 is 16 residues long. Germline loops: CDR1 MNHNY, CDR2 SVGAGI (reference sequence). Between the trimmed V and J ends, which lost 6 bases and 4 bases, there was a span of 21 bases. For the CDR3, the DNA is TGTGCCAGCAGCTCAGCAGGGGGGCATTATAGAGAGACCCAGTACTTC. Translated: CASSSAGGHYRETQYF.

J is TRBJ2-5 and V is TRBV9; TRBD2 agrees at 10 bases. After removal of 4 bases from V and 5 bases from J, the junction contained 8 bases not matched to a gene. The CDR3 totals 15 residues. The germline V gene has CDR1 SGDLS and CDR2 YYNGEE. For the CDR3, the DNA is TGTGCCAGCAGCCTGAGCGGGGGGGCCGTGGAGACCCAGTACTTC. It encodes CASSLSGGAVETQYF.

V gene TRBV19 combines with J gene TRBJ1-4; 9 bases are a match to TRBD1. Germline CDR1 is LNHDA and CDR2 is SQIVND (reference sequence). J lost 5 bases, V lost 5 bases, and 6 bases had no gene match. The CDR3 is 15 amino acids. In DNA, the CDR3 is TGTGCCAGTAGTCTCTCGGGACAGGGCAATGAAAAACTGTTTTTT. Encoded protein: CASSLSGQGNEKLFF. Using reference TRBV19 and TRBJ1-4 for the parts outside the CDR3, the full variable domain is DGGITQSPKYLFRKEGQNVTLSCEQNLNHDAMYWYRQDPGQGLRLIYYSQIVNDFQKGDIAEGYSVSREKKESFPLTVTSAQKNPTAFYLCASSLSGQGNEKLFFGSGTQLSVL.

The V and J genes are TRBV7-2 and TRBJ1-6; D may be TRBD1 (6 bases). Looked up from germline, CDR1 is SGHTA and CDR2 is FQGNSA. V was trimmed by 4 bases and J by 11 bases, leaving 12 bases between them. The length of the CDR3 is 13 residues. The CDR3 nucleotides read TGTGCCAGCAGCTGGGGGCCTGGGACACCCCTCCACTTT. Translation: CASSWGPGTPLHF.

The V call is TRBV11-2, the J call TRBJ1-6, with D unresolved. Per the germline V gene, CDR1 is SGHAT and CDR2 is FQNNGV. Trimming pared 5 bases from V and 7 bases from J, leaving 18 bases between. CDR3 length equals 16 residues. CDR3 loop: CASSLWTVKVNSPLHF. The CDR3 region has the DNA TGTGCCAGCAGCCTCTGGACTGTGAAAGTGAATTCACCCCTCCACTTT.

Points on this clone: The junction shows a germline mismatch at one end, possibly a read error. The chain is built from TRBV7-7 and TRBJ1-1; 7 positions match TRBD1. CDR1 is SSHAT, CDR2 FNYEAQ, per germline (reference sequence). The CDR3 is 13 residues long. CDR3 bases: TGTGCTAGCAGCGCCGACAGGGACACTGAAGCTTTCTTT. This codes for CASSADRDTEAFF. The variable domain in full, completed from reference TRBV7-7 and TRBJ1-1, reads GAGVSQSPRYKVTKRGQDVTLRCDPISSHATLYWYQQALGQGPEFLTYFNYEAQPDKSGLPSDRFSAERPEGSISTLTIQRTEQRDSAMYRCASSADRDTEAFFGQGTRLTVV.

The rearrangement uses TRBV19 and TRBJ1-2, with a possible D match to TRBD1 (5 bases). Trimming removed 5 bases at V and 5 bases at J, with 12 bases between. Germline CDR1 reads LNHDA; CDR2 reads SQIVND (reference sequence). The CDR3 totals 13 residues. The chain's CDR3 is CASSSGGPYGYTF. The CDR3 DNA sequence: TGTGCCAGTAGTTCGGGGGGACCGTATGGCTACACCTTC. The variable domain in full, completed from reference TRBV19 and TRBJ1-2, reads DGGITQSPKYLFRKEGQNVTLSCEQNLNHDAMYWYRQDPGQGLRLIYYSQIVNDFQKGDIAEGYSVSREKKESFPLTVTSAQKNPTAFYLCASSSGGPYGYTFGSGTRLTVV.

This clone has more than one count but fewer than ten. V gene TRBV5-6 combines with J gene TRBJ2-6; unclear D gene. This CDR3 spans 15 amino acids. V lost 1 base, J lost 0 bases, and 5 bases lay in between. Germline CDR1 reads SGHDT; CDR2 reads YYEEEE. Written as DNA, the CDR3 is TGTGCCAGCAGCTTGCCCCACTCTGGGGCCAACGTCCTGACTTTC. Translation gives CASSLPHSGANVLTF.

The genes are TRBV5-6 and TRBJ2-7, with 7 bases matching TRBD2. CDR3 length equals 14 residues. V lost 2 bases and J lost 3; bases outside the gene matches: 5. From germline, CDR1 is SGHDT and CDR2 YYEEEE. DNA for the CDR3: TGTGCCAGCAGCTTTATGGGGGGGTACTACGAGCAGTACTTC. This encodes CASSFMGGYYEQYF.